Reported below is one T cell receptor beta chain. The sample originates from a study of blood T cell repertoires in COVID-19. Authors' methods: Amplification of reference gene primers provided the estimated nucleated cell counts. The data were produced by immunoSEQ multiplex PCR, yet TCRdb's version contains in-frame clones alone and is incomplete. D and trimming were read from the DNA, whereas the V and J calls and clone size are those reported in that table. The table records 140,000 to 150,000 clones, roughly 85% of them present only once. Germline CDR1 is MDHEN and CDR2 is SYDVKM. The length of the CDR3 is 15 residues. J gave up 7 bases and V 6 bases, and 10 bases lay outside the gene matches. Cohorts were determined from participant-reported clinical history. Resolution of symptoms, clearance, or two negative PCRs was present in recovered Cohort 3 donors.

The sequence derives from a man between 50 and 59 years old who had recovered from COVID-19. The sequenced material came from PBMCs or T cells enriched from blood (not recorded which). The rearrangement joins TRBV28 to TRBJ2-2; 8 bases match TRBD1. DNA of the CDR3: TGTGCCAGCAGGGTCCAGGGGGCGCAGGGCGGGGAGCTGTTTTTT. Protein product: CASRVQGAQGGELFF.